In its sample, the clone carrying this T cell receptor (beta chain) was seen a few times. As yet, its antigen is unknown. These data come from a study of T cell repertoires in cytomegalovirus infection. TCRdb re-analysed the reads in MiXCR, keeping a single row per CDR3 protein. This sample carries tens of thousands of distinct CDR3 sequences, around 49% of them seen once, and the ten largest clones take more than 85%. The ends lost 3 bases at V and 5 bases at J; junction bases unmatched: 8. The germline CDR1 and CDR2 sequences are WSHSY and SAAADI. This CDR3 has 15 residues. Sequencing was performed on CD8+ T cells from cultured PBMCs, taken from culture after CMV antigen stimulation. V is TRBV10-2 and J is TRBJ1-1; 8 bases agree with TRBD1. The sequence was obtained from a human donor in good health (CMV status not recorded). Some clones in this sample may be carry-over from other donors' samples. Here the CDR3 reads CASSEPGTGGTEAFF. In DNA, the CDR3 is TGCGCCAGCAGTGAACCCGGGACAGGTGGTACTGAAGCTTTCTTT.